This T cell receptor (beta chain) was captured by sequencing in a study of STAT5B mutations in CD4+ large granular lymphocyte leukemia. About the research overall: The CDR3 'QG' motif was associated with a particular HLA allele among healthy donors.

The table came from immunoSEQ multiplex PCR; TCRdb's copy has only in-frame clones and leaves some out. The table lists tens of thousands of clones, roughly 81% of them singletons. Study observations and caveats: Main leukemic clonotypes were patient-specific, but approximately 25% appeared at low frequency elsewhere. Without HLA matching, higher CD4+ than CD8+ T-LGLL clonality could reflect small sample size.

Germline loops: CDR1 SEHNR, CDR2 FQNEAQ (reference sequence). The CDR3 sequence is 14 residues long. Between the trimmed V and J ends, which lost 5 bases and 1 base, there was a span of 9 bases. Remarks on this clone: Its antigen is not identified.

Sequenced sample: CD4+ T cells from blood buffy coats. The V gene is TRBV7-9, the J gene TRBJ2-1, with a possible D match to TRBD1 (6 bases). The sequence came from a human donor in good health. The CDR3: CASSLRGSYNEQFF. The DNA of the CDR3 is TGTGCCAGCAGCCTCAGGGGTTCCTACAATGAGCAGTTCTTC. Based on the CDR3 plus reference TRBV7-9 and TRBJ2-1, the full variable domain is DTGVSQNPRHKITKRGQNVTFRCDPISEHNRLYWYRQTLGQGPEFLTYFQNEAQLEKSRLLSDRFSAERPKGSFSTLEIQRTEQGDSAMYLCASSLRGSYNEQFFGPGTRLTVL.